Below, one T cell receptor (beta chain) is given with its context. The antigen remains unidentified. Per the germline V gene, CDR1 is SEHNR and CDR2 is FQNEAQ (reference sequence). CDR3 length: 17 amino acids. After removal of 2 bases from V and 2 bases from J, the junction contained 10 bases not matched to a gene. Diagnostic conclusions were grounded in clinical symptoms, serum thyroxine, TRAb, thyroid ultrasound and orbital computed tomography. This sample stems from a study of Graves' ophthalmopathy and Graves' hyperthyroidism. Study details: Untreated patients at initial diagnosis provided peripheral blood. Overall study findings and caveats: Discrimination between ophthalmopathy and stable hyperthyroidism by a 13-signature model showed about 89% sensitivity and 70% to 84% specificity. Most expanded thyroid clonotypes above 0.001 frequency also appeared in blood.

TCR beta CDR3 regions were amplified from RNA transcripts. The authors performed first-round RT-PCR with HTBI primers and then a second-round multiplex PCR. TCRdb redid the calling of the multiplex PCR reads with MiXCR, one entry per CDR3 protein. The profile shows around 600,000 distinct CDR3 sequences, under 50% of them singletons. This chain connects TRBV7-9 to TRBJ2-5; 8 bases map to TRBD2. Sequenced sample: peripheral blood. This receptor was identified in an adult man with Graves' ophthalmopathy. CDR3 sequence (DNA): TGTGCCAGCAGCTTACTGTTTGGGACTAGTGGGCAAGAGACCCAGTACTTC. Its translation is CASSLLFGTSGQETQYF.